The 28 T cell receptor beta chains reported below all come from one sample, sequenced in a study of blood T cells in healthy people across ages (dated by TCRdb to between 2014 and 2017). Preparation of the library involved 5' RACE. Sequencing relied on an Illumina HiSeq 2500. A second PCR of about 7 to 12 cycles was run with a J-beta primer mix and a sample-barcoded 5' primer. The public reads were quality trimmed at Q25 with fastp and then assembled into clones with MiXCR by TCRdb, keeping productive beta chains. Entries are consolidated by CDR3 protein sequence, retaining the most common genes and DNA. The sample has about 680,000 distinct CDR3 sequences on record, approximately 49% of them singletons. 30% to 35% of the sample comes from the top ten. Material: blood. The receptors derive from a woman aged 55-70 years in good health.

The chain uses TRBV20-1 and TRBJ2-1, with 11 positions matching TRBD2. The CDR3 is made up of 17 amino acids. CDR1 is DFQATT, CDR2 SNEGSKA, per germline (reference sequence). Trimming at V came to 3 bases and at J to 4 bases, leaving 11 bases not matched to a gene. The CDR3 sequence: CSASSILAGGRYNEQFF. Written as DNA, the CDR3 is TGCAGTGCTAGTTCTATCTTAGCGGGAGGGCGTTACAATGAGCAGTTCTTC.

The sample holds one count of this clonotype. This sequence joins TRBV5-1 and TRBJ2-1; a possible D gene is TRBD2 (5 bases). The CDR3 has 15 residues. Per the germline V gene, CDR1 is SGHRS and CDR2 is YFSETQ. Trimming stripped 0 bases from V and 6 bases from J, with 13 bases between. CDR3 loop: CASSLVGLAGNEQFF. The DNA for the CDR3 is TGCGCCAGCAGCTTGGTAGGGCTAGCTGGCAATGAGCAGTTCTTC.

The chain recombines TRBV7-8 with TRBJ2-3, with D unclear. This CDR3 has 17 residues. Germline CDR1 and CDR2: SGHVS and FQNEAQ. The V and J ends lost 4 bases and 0 bases respectively, with 17 bases between them. CDR3 sequence (DNA): TGTGCCAGCAGCTCCAAGAAAGACTGGTGGAGCACAGATACGCAGTATTTT. Protein: CASSSKKDWWSTDTQYF.

V and J are TRBV12-3 or TRBV12-4 and TRBJ1-1; no reliable D call. V was pared by 2 bases and J by 6 bases, with 7 bases between. The CDR3 has 12 amino acids. The CDR3 bases are TGTGCCAGCAGTTTACAGGTGGCTGAAGCTTTCTTT. This gives the protein CASSLQVAEAFF.

This chain uses TRBV28 with TRBJ2-5; TRBD1 matches at 9 bases. The J segment lost 3 bases and the V segment lost 5 bases, leaving 13 bases of the junction unmatched. CDR1 and CDR2 (germline): MDHEN, SYDVKM. The CDR3 is made up of 17 amino acids. CDR3 coding DNA: TGTGCCAGCAGTCCATCCCGCGGACAGGGGAGGGAAGAGACCCAGTACTTC. This translates into CASSPSRGQGREETQYF.

This clonotype was recorded many times. This chain connects TRBV7-2 to TRBJ2-5, with 8 bases identical to TRBD2. Germline V gene data show CDR1 as SGHTA and CDR2 as FQGNSA. The CDR3 length is 17 residues. The trim removed 7 bases at V and 11 bases at J, leaving 24 bases unmatched. CDR3 residues: CASTPAEAGAMVNEQYF. The DNA for the CDR3 is TGTGCCAGCACCCCCGCTGAAGCGGGAGCAATGGTGAATGAGCAGTACTTC.

CDR3 sequence reads: CASRNNPNSNQPQHF. For the CDR3, the DNA is TGTGCCAGCCGAAACAACCCTAATAGCAATCAGCCCCAGCATTTT. The chain employs TRBV27 and TRBJ1-5; no definite D call. The CDR3 length is 15 residues. Germline CDR1 MNHEY, CDR2 SMNVEV (reference sequence). V was shortened by 8 bases and J by 0 bases, with 14 bases between the two germline ends.

About this clonotype itself: The junction departs from the called germline gene at one end, perhaps through a read error. The chain carries TRBV3-1 and TRBJ2-4; D unresolved. Germline V gene data show CDR1 as LGHDT and CDR2 as YNNKEL (reference sequence). The CDR3 has 17 residues. CDR3 DNA sequence: TGTGCCAGCAGCCCTACTGAGTGGGGAATGGCCAAAAACGTTCAGTACTTC. Its protein is CASSPTEWGMAKNVQYF.

The table lists this clonotype with a few counts. The chain has TRBV29-1 and TRBJ2-7, with D perhaps TRBD2 (6 bases). In germline, CDR1 is SQVTM, CDR2 ANQGSEA. V was shortened by 4 bases and J by 1 base, with 14 bases between the two germline ends. There are 14 residues in the CDR3. DNA for the CDR3: TGCAGCGTTGGAGGGGTGCGGGATTCCTACGAGCAGTACTTC. This translates into CSVGGVRDSYEQYF.

This clonotype was observed a few times. The chain links TRBV29-1 to TRBJ1-2, with 8 bases lining up with TRBD1. CDR3 size: 15 residues. CDR1 is SQVTM, CDR2 ANQGSEA, per germline. The J segment lost 4 bases and the V segment lost 3 bases, leaving 10 bases of the junction unmatched. This CDR3 is CSVEPGGASLYGYTF. The CDR3 region has the DNA TGCAGCGTTGAGCCAGGGGGCGCATCCCTCTATGGCTACACCTTC.

This clonotype was observed a few times. The chain combines TRBV7-2 with TRBJ1-1, with a tentative D call TRBD1 (5 bases). The V end was cut by 5 bases, the J end by 1 base, with 8 bases between. Germline V gene lookup returns CDR1 SGHTA and CDR2 FQGNSA. The CDR3 is made up of 13 amino acids. This CDR3 is CASSTQGNTEAFF. For the CDR3, the DNA is TGTGCCAGCAGCACCCAGGGGAACACTGAAGCTTTCTTT.

The chain links TRBV4-3 to TRBJ1-1, with D unclear. This CDR3 has 14 residues. V lost 1 base, J lost 7 bases, and 13 bases lay in between. Germline CDR1 is LGHNA and CDR2 is YSLEER. This CDR3 reads CASSQVSTGSEAFF. The DNA for the CDR3 is TGCGCCAGCAGCCAAGTAAGCACGGGTAGTGAAGCTTTCTTT.

This clonotype was seen more than once but under ten times. The J gene is TRBJ2-4, the V gene TRBV4-3; TRBD1 matches 9 bases. V shed 4 bases, J shed 14 bases, and the junction held 9 bases outside the gene matches. This CDR3 spans 13 amino acids. Per germline, CDR1 LGHNA and CDR2 YSLEER. CDR3 sequence reads: CASSRRTGELEYF. Here the CDR3 DNA reads TGCGCCAGCAGCCGGAGGACAGGGGAATTGGAGTACTTC.

This clonotype was picked up a small number of times. V usage is TRBV7-2 and J usage is TRBJ2-6; D gene ambiguous. The CDR3 is 14 amino acids. The V end was cut by 7 bases, the J end by 1 base, with 8 bases between. Germline CDR1 and CDR2: SGHTA and FQGNSA. The chain's CDR3 is CASIQESGANVLTF. The CDR3 DNA reads TGTGCCAGCATCCAAGAATCTGGGGCCAACGTCCTGACTTTC.

This chain joins TRBV5-4 and TRBJ2-5; weak D call: TRBD1 (6 bases). The ends were cut back, 2 bases at V and 2 bases at J, with 10 bases in the middle. Germline V gene lookup returns CDR1 SGHNT and CDR2 YYREEE (reference sequence). The CDR3 totals 14 residues. The chain's CDR3 is CASSFGTPQETQYF. CDR3 nucleotide sequence: TGTGCCAGCAGCTTCGGGACACCTCAAGAGACCCAGTACTTC.

This clonotype was recorded a few times. This rearrangement joins TRBV7-9 to TRBJ2-7; 9 bases are a match to TRBD2. V was pared by 2 bases and J by 5 bases, with 10 bases of the junction left unmatched. From germline, CDR1 is SEHNR and CDR2 FQNEAQ (reference sequence). This CDR3 has 16 residues. CDR3 amino acids: CASSLRLAGVQNEQYF. DNA for the CDR3: TGTGCCAGCAGCTTAAGGTTAGCGGGAGTTCAAAACGAGCAGTACTTC.

This clonotype appeared a few times. The V gene is TRBV5-5, the J gene TRBJ2-5, with D maybe TRBD2 (5 bases). CDR3 size: 11 residues. From germline, CDR1 is SGHKS and CDR2 YYEKEE (reference sequence). V was trimmed by 4 bases and J by 12 bases, leaving 13 bases between them. The CDR3 DNA follows: TGTGCCAGCAGCCGCCGGGAAAACGAGTACTTC. Amino acid sequence: CASSRRENEYF.

This clonotype turned up a few times. The chain joins TRBV7-2 to TRBJ1-5; D unclear. The CDR3 contains 14 residues. Trimming took off 2 bases at V and 2 bases at J, with 7 bases between the two ends. The germline CDR1 and CDR2 sequences are SGHTA and FQGNSA. The CDR3 loop is CASSLRIGNQPQHF. CDR3 nucleotides: TGTGCCAGCAGCTTAAGGATTGGCAATCAGCCCCAGCATTTT.

The chain recombines TRBV12-3 or TRBV12-4 with TRBJ2-5; D ambiguous. With 1 base removed from V and 2 bases from J, the gap between germline ends came to 11 bases. The CDR3 covers 15 residues. DNA of the CDR3: TGTGCCAGCAGTTTAGAACCCGAGAGGCAAGAGACCCAGTACTTC. It encodes CASSLEPERQETQYF.

This clonotype was detected only a few times. The chain recombines TRBV20-1 with TRBJ2-3; weak D call: TRBD2 (6 bases). Deletions cut 5 bases from V and 1 base from J, with 13 bases between. The germline V gene has CDR1 DFQATT and CDR2 SNEGSKA (reference sequence). CDR3 length: 14 amino acids. CDR3 coding DNA: TGCAGTGCTCGGGACTTCGCCCGCACAGATACGCAGTATTTT. It codes for CSARDFARTDTQYF.

The rearrangement joins TRBV7-3 to TRBJ2-3; D unclear. Trimming left V 6 bases short and J 4 bases short, with 11 bases between. The CDR3 covers 13 residues. In germline, CDR1 is SGHTA, CDR2 FQGTGA. The CDR3 bases are TGTGCCAGCAGTAAAAATTCACCAGATACGCAGTATTTT. Translation: CASSKNSPDTQYF.

The V call is TRBV7-2, the J call TRBJ2-3; the D call may be TRBD1 or TRBD2 (7 bases each). This CDR3 has 16 residues. Trimming removed 5 bases from V and 3 bases from J, with 18 bases in between. Looked up from germline, CDR1 is SGHTA and CDR2 is FQGNSA. CDR3 nucleotide sequence: TGTGCCAGCAGCCAGGGGGGGGTGGTTAGAACAGATACGCAGTATTTT. This codes for CASSQGGVVRTDTQYF.

The V gene is TRBV10-3, the J gene TRBJ1-4; D unclear. In germline, CDR1 is ENHRY, CDR2 SYGVKD. CDR3 length: 16 amino acids. Deletions cut 0 bases from V and 0 bases from J, with 8 bases between. The CDR3 loop reads CAISESKRATNEKLFF. CDR3 sequence (DNA): TGTGCCATCAGTGAGTCGAAGAGGGCAACTAATGAAAAACTGTTTTTT.

This clonotype was counted many times. The rearrangement links TRBV7-2 to TRBJ2-3, with D possibly matching TRBD2 (6 bases). The CDR3 sequence is 15 residues long. Germline CDR1 and CDR2: SGHTA and FQGNSA. V lost 2 bases and J 3 bases, leaving 12 bases between the germline ends. This CDR3 is CASSLYGGETDTQYF. CDR3 coding DNA: TGTGCCAGCAGCTTATATGGCGGGGAAACAGATACGCAGTATTTT.

This clonotype was counted a few times. V and J are TRBV12-3 or TRBV12-4 and TRBJ1-4; TRBD1 aligns across 9 bases. The CDR3 runs to 15 residues. Trimming took 6 bases from V and 5 from J; bases not matched to a gene: 7. CDR3 amino acids: CASSHTGGVNEKLFF. The CDR3 nucleotides read TGTGCCAGCAGCCACACAGGGGGCGTCAATGAAAAACTGTTTTTT.

In this sample, this clonotype turned up many times. V is TRBV29-1 and J is TRBJ1-2; D may be TRBD1 (5 bases). Germline CDR1 and CDR2: SQVTM and ANQGSEA. The CDR3 runs to 13 residues. V was clipped by 7 bases and J by 2 bases, with 14 bases between them. CDR3 residues: CSAQGGTNYGYTF. Written as DNA, the CDR3 is TGCAGCGCCCAAGGAGGGACGAACTATGGCTACACCTTC.

This clonotype has at least ten counts. This chain uses TRBV4-2 with TRBJ2-1; D gene unclear. CDR3 length: 17 residues. From germline, CDR1 is LGHNA and CDR2 YNFKEQ. Trimming took 5 bases from V and 5 from J, leaving 22 bases between them. CDR3 loop: CASSGKGELAKNNEQFF. The DNA of the CDR3 is TGTGCCAGCAGCGGAAAGGGCGAACTCGCTAAAAACAATGAGCAGTTCTTC.

The rearrangement joins TRBV6-1 to TRBJ2-1; 8 bases map to TRBD2. The CDR3 contains 15 residues. The V gene end was trimmed by 8 bases and the J gene end by 12 bases; junction bases not matched to a gene: 18. From germline, CDR1 is MNHNS and CDR2 SASEGT. The CDR3 region is CASRAPFSGITGQFF. DNA of the CDR3: TGTGCCAGCCGAGCCCCTTTTAGCGGGATAACCGGGCAGTTCTTC.